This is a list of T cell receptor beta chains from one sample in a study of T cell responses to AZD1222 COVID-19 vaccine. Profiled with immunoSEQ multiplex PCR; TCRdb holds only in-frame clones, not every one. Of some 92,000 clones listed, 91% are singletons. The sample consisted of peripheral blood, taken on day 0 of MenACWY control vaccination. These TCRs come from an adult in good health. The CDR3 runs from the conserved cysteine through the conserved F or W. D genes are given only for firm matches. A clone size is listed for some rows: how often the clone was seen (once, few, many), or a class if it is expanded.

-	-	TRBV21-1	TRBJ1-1	CASRSFIAYIIRTEAFF	TGTGCCAGCAGATCATTTATAGCTTACATAATTCGCACTGAAGCTTTCTTT
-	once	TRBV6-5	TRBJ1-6	CASSYLGSPLHF	TGTGCCAGCAGTTATTTAGGCTCACCCCTCCACTTT
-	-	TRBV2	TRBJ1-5	CASSGLISNQPQHF	TGTGCCAGCAGTGGGTTAATAAGCAATCAGCCCCAGCATTTT
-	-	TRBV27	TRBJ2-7	CASSPQGVKQYF	TGTGCCAGCAGCCCACAGGGAGTTAAGCAGTACTTC
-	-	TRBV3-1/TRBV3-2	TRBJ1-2	CASSQDPDGGLGYTF	TGTGCCAGCAGCCAAGACCCGGACGGAGGATTGGGCTACACCTTC
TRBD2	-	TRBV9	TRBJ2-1	CASSVGVAGKQFF	TGTGCCAGCAGCGTAGGGGTAGCGGGGAAGCAGTTCTTC
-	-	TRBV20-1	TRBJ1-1	CSALRDKAFF	TGCAGTGCTCTCAGGGATAAAGCTTTCTTT
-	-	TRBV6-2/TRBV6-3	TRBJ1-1	CASSYPTGVGAVNTEAFF	TGTGCCAGCAGTTACCCGACAGGCGTCGGCGCGGTGAACACTGAAGCTTTCTTT
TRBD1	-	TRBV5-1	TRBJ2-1	CASSPAGGNEQFF	TGCGCCAGCAGCCCCGCAGGGGGAAATGAGCAGTTCTTC
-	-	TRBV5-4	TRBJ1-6	CASSLEVSRNSPLHF	TGTGCCAGCAGCTTGGAGGTCAGTCGGAATTCACCCCTCCACTTT
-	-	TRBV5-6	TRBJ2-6	CASSLSAVSGANVLTF	TGTGCCAGCAGCTTGTCAGCAGTCTCTGGGGCCAACGTCCTGACTTTC
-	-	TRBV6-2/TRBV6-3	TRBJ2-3	CASSQSGFARTDTQYF	TGTGCCAGCAGTCAGAGTGGGTTCGCGAGAACAGATACGCAGTATTTT
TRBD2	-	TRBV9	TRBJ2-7	CASSEGLAQTKQYF	TGTGCCAGCAGCGAGGGACTAGCCCAAACCAAGCAGTACTTC
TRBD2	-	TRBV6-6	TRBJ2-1	CASSYHTGLADNEQFF	TGTGCCAGCAGTTACCATACGGGACTAGCAGATAATGAGCAGTTCTTC
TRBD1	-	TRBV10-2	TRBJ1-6	CASSESTGGGTGVRSYNSPLHF	TGCGCCAGCAGTGAGTCGACCGGAGGGGGGACAGGGGTTCGATCCTATAATTCACCCCTCCACTTT
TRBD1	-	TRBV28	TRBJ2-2	CASRPQGVNTGELFF	TGTGCCAGCAGACCTCAGGGGGTGAACACCGGGGAGCTGTTTTTT
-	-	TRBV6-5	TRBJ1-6	CASSYSKAQSNSPLHF	TGTGCCAGCAGTTACTCTAAGGCGCAGAGTAATTCACCCCTCCACTTT
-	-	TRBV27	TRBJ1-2	CASNLQGLYGYTF	TGTGCCAGCAATCTGCAGGGGCTCTATGGCTACACCTTC
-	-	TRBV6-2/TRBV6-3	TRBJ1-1	CASSYTGSTEAFF	TGTGCCAGCAGTTACACAGGGAGCACTGAAGCTTTCTTT
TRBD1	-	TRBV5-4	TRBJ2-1	CAGNPGTGVTNEQFF	TGTGCCGGAAATCCGGGGACAGGGGTTACAAATGAGCAGTTCTTC
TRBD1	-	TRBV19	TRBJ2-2	CASRRTGTGNTGELFF	TGTGCCAGTAGACGAACGGGGACAGGGAACACCGGGGAGCTGTTTTTT
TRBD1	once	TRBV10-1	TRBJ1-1	CASSDSQGATEAFF	TGCGCCAGCAGTGACTCACAGGGGGCTACTGAAGCTTTCTTT
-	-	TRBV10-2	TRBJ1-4	CASSENIPVSNLFF	TGCGCCAGCAGTGAGAACATTCCCGTGTCTAATCTGTTTTTT
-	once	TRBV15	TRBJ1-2	CATSWGNQRHGYTF	TGTGCCACCAGCTGGGGGAATCAGAGACATGGCTACACCTTC
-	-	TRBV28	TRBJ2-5	CASSLMGTQYF	TGTGCCAGCAGCCTAATGGGTACCCAGTACTTC
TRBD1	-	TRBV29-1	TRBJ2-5	CSGRTGGEETQYF	TGCAGCGGGAGGACAGGGGGCGAAGAGACCCAGTACTTC
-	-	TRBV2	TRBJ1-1	CASSEGRQDTEAFF	TGTGCCAGCAGTGAAGGACGGCAAGACACTGAAGCTTTCTTT
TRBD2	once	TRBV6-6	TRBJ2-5	CASRVGTTKIGTQYF	TGTGCCAGCAGAGTTGGGACTACCAAGATAGGGACCCAGTACTTC
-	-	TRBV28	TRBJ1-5	CASSRYSNQPQHF	TGTGCCAGCAGCCGGTATAGCAATCAGCCCCAGCATTTT
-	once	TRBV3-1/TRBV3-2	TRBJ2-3	CASSPIGGGAATGTQYF	TGTGCCAGCAGCCCCATAGGCGGGGGCGCGGCGACAGGTACGCAGTATTTT
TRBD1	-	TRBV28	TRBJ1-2	CASSASPTGTVRGYTF	TGTGCCAGCAGTGCCTCCCCTACCGGGACAGTTAGGGGCTACACCTTC
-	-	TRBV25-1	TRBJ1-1	CASSELKGTTGTEAFF	TGTGCCAGCAGTGAATTAAAGGGGACCACAGGAACTGAAGCTTTCTTT
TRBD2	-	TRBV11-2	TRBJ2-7	CASSLDQSRGSYEQYF	TGTGCCAGCAGCTTAGATCAATCGCGGGGGTCCTACGAGCAGTACTTC
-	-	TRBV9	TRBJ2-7	CASSEPSKSEMYF	TGTGCCAGCAGTGAACCCTCAAAAAGCGAAATGTACTTC
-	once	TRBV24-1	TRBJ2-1	CATSSPVGNEQFF	TGTGCCACCAGTTCACCGGTAGGGAATGAGCAGTTCTTC
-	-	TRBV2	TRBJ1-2	CASSEGDYYGYTF	TGTGCCAGCAGTGAGGGGGACTACTATGGCTACACCTTC
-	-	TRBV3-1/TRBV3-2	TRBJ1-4	CASSQEPGGKLFF	TGTGCCAGCAGCCAAGAGCCGGGGGGAAAACTGTTTTTT
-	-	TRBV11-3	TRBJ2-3	CASSLGPSDTQYF	TGTGCCAGCAGTTTGGGGCCCTCAGATACGCAGTATTTT
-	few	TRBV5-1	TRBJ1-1	CASSLGQGKNTEAFF	TGCGCCAGCAGCTTGGGGCAGGGGAAGAACACTGAAGCTTTCTTT
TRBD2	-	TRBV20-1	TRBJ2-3	CSASSFSAGLAGVGTDTQYF	TGCAGTGCTAGTTCCTTCTCCGCAGGACTAGCGGGAGTGGGCACAGATACGCAGTATTTT
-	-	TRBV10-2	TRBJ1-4	CASRNSATNEKLFF	TGCGCCAGCAGAAACAGTGCAACTAATGAAAAACTGTTTTTT
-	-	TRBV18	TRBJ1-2	CASSPPYTSNYGYTF	TGTGCCAGCTCACCACCCTACACTTCTAACTATGGCTACACCTTC
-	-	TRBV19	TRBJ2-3	CASSTRGPDTQYF	TGTGCCAGTAGTACCCGGGGCCCAGATACGCAGTATTTT
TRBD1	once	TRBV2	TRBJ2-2	CASRNQGASTGELFF	TGTGCCAGCAGGAATCAGGGGGCGAGCACCGGGGAGCTGTTTTTT
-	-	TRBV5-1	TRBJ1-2	CASSLVPTTDYGYTF	TGCGCCAGCAGCTTGGTACCCACGACGGACTATGGCTACACCTTC
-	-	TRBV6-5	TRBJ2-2	CASSYEATSSGELFF	TGTGCCAGCAGTTACGAAGCGACATCGTCCGGGGAGCTGTTTTTT
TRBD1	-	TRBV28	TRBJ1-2	CASSPTGGGYGYTF	TGTGCCAGCAGCCCGACAGGGGGCGGCTATGGCTACACCTTC
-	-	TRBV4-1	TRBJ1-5	CASSQDVTAGLRGGQPQHF	TGCGCCAGCAGCCAAGATGTCACGGCGGGGCTTAGGGGAGGACAGCCCCAGCATTTT
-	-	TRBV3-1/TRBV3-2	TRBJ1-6	CASSQVDSPLHF	TGTGCCAGCAGCCAAGTGGATTCACCCCTCCACTTT
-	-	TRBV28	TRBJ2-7	CASSSTGRYEQYF	TGTGCCAGCAGTTCCACAGGACGCTACGAGCAGTACTTC
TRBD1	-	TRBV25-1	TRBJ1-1	CASRGTGRNTEAFF	TGTGCCAGCCGGGGGACAGGGAGAAACACTGAAGCTTTCTTT
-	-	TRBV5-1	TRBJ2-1	CASSLAGRDFYNEQFF	TGCGCCAGCAGCTTGGCCGGGCGGGATTTCTACAATGAGCAGTTCTTC
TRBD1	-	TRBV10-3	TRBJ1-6	CATSQQDRNSPLHF	TGTGCCACCTCACAGCAGGACAGGAATTCACCCCTCCACTTT
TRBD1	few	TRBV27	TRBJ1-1	CASSFRGRPEAFF	TGTGCCAGCAGTTTCAGGGGGCGACCTGAAGCTTTCTTT
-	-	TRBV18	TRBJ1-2	CASSPGTRNGYTF	TGTGCCAGCTCACCAGGGACACGGAACGGCTACACCTTC
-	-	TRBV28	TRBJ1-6	CASTQGSYNSPLHF	TGTGCCAGCACCCAGGGCTCCTATAATTCACCCCTCCACTTT
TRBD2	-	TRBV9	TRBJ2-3	CASSAQARLAGQNTDTQYF	TGTGCCAGCAGCGCCCAAGCAAGACTAGCGGGGCAAAACACAGATACGCAGTATTTT
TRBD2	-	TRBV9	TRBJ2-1	CASSGLAGVGNEQFF	TGTGCCAGCAGCGGACTAGCGGGAGTAGGTAATGAGCAGTTCTTC
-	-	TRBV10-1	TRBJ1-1	CASSAEGYDTEAFF	TGCGCCAGCAGTGCCGAGGGGTACGACACTGAAGCTTTCTTT